A single sample is the source of the 21 T cell receptor beta chains below, sequenced in a study of graft-versus-host responses after intestinal transplantation. Some clones are missing from TCRdb's copy, which holds only in-frame ones; the method was immunoSEQ multiplex PCR. The data contain about 17,000 clones, about 80% of them singletons. Intraepithelial and lamina propria lymphocytes were released after the graft tissue was processed. The sequenced sample was ileum tissue, obtained 95 to 110 days after intestinal transplant. These receptor sequences come from a human patient who received an intestinal transplant, so some T cells may come from the graft donor.

The chain recombines TRBV4-1 with TRBJ2-3; no definite D call. The germline CDR1 and CDR2 sequences are MGHRA and YSYEKL. This CDR3 region has 18 residues. V was trimmed by 5 bases and J by 2 bases, leaving 23 bases between them. The CDR3 DNA follows: TGCGCCAGCAGCACCTCTCGTAGGAGCGCAGAACCCACAGATACGCAGTATTTT. Translation gives CASSTSRRSAEPTDTQYF.

This clone has a single count. This chain links TRBV7-2 with TRBJ2-1, with 7 positions matching TRBD2. The trim removed 0 bases at V and 8 bases at J, leaving 7 bases unmatched. The length of the CDR3 is 15 residues. CDR1 and CDR2 from the germline V gene are SGHTA and FQGNSA. The CDR3 region is CASSLAGLGIYEQFF. The DNA of the CDR3 is TGTGCCAGCAGCTTAGCAGGACTAGGTATCTATGAGCAGTTCTTC.

The rearrangement uses TRBV9 and TRBJ1-1, with no clear D. Trimming pared 0 bases from V and 4 bases from J, leaving 4 bases between. CDR1 is SGDLS, CDR2 YYNGEE, per germline. The CDR3 contains 12 residues. The CDR3 nucleotides are TGTGCCAGCAGCGTAGGGGGCACTGAAGCTTTCTTT. Its protein is CASSVGGTEAFF. Variable domain in full (rest from reference TRBV9 and TRBJ1-1): DSGVTQTPKHLITATGQRVTLRCSPRSGDLSVYWYQQSLDQGLQFLIQYYNGEERAKGNILERFSAQQFPDLHSELNLSSLELGDSALYFCASSVGGTEAFFGQGTRLTVV.

This chain links TRBV6-1 with TRBJ1-2; no clear D. Germline CDR1 reads MNHNS; CDR2 reads SASEGT. With 5 bases removed from V and 8 bases from J, the gap between germline ends came to 9 bases. This CDR3 region has 11 residues. The CDR3 nucleotides read TGTGCCAGCAGTTACCCCGGGGGCTACACCTTC. Encoded protein: CASSYPGGYTF.

The genes are TRBV9 and TRBJ2-2; 9 nucleotides agree with TRBD1. CDR3 length equals 17 residues. Trimming at V came to 3 bases and at J to 1 base, leaving 7 bases not matched to a gene. Germline-derived CDR1 and CDR2 are SGDLS and YYNGEE. CDR3 region: CASSALTGGENTGELFF. The CDR3 nucleotides read TGTGCCAGCAGCGCCTTGACAGGGGGTGAGAACACCGGGGAGCTGTTTTTT. Full variable domain (missing parts from reference TRBV9 and TRBJ2-2): DSGVTQTPKHLITATGQRVTLRCSPRSGDLSVYWYQQSLDQGLQFLIQYYNGEERAKGNILERFSAQQFPDLHSELNLSSLELGDSALYFCASSALTGGENTGELFFGEGSRLTVL.

V gene TRBV19 combines with J gene TRBJ2-3, with 7 bases lining up with TRBD2. The V segment lost 4 bases and the J segment 5 bases; nucleotides outside the gene matches: 9. The CDR3 loop spans 15 amino acids. CDR1 is LNHDA, CDR2 SQIVND, per germline (reference sequence). CDR3 amino acids: CASSKKGGDGDTQYF. The CDR3 DNA reads TGTGCCAGTAGTAAGAAGGGAGGGGACGGAGATACGCAGTATTTT. Full variable domain (missing parts from reference TRBV19 and TRBJ2-3): DGGITQSPKYLFRKEGQNVTLSCEQNLNHDAMYWYRQDPGQGLRLIYYSQIVNDFQKGDIAEGYSVSREKKESFPLTVTSAQKNPTAFYLCASSKKGGDGDTQYFGPGTRLTVL.

The chain combines TRBV11-2 with TRBJ2-7, with D hard to call. Germline loops: CDR1 SGHAT, CDR2 FQNNGV. Trimming removed 2 bases at V and 4 bases at J, with 15 bases between. The CDR3 is 15 residues long. CDR3 amino acids: CASSLLESNYYEQYF. For the CDR3, the DNA is TGTGCCAGCAGCTTACTAGAATCGAATTATTACGAGCAGTACTTC.

The chain has TRBV6-5 and TRBJ2-3; unclear D gene. Trimming cost V 7 bases and J 5 bases, with 10 bases left between them. Looked up from germline, CDR1 is MNHEY and CDR2 is SVGAGI. The length of the CDR3 is 12 residues. The CDR3 DNA sequence: TGTGCCAGCACCAACGCTAAAGATACGCAGTATTTT. Translating gives CASTNAKDTQYF.

J is TRBJ2-5 and V is TRBV7-8, with 7 nucleotides matching TRBD2. There are 19 residues in the CDR3. Trimming at V came to 1 base and at J to 5 bases, leaving 19 bases not matched to a gene. Germline CDR1 reads SGHVS; CDR2 reads FQNEAQ. In nucleotides, the CDR3 is TGTGCCAGCAGCTTAGATGGGCTAACCCTAGCGGCGGGTTGGGAGACCCAGTACTTC. Protein sequence: CASSLDGLTLAAGWETQYF.

The chain recombines TRBV7-3 with TRBJ1-1, with D maybe TRBD1 (5 bases). V gave up 4 bases and J gave up 0 bases, with 18 bases separating them. The germline gives CDR1 SGHTA, CDR2 FQGTGA. CDR3 length: 17 amino acids. The CDR3 nucleotides read TGTGCCAGCAGCTCCTACCCTTGGAAAGGGGTGAACACTGAAGCTTTCTTT. Its translation: CASSSYPWKGVNTEAFF.

The rearrangement uses TRBV12-5 and TRBJ1-5, with 7 bases aligning to TRBD1. The CDR3 covers 13 residues. V shed 5 bases, J shed 4 bases, and the junction held 2 bases outside the gene matches. Germline V CDR1 and CDR2: LGHNT, FRNRAP. CDR3 bases: TGTGCTAGTGGTGGGACAGTTAATCAGCCCCAGCATTTT. Residues: CASGGTVNQPQHF.

The rearrangement joins TRBV9 to TRBJ2-5; 10 bases agree with TRBD1. The V segment lost 3 bases and the J segment 4 bases; nucleotides outside the gene matches: 6. Germline assignment: CDR1 SGDLS and CDR2 YYNGEE. This CDR3 comprises 15 residues. CDR3 loop: CASSGRDRGSETQYF. The CDR3 DNA reads as TGTGCCAGCAGCGGCCGGGACAGGGGTTCAGAGACCCAGTACTTC.

The chain joins TRBV5-6 to TRBJ1-1, with a weak D call TRBD1 (5 bases). Trimming removed 1 base at V and 1 base at J, with 20 bases between. Germline V gene lookup returns CDR1 SGHDT and CDR2 YYEEEE. The CDR3 has 18 residues. The CDR3 loop is CASSLRGAYKDQNTEAFF. DNA for the CDR3: TGTGCCAGCAGCTTGAGGGGAGCATACAAGGATCAGAACACTGAAGCTTTCTTT.

The chain has TRBV4-1 and TRBJ2-1, with 8 nucleotides matching TRBD2. This CDR3 comprises 16 residues. CDR1 and CDR2 from the germline V gene are MGHRA and YSYEKL. The V and J ends lost 0 bases and 4 bases, in that order; junction bases with no gene match: 5. The CDR3 loop is CASSQEATSEYNEQFF. The CDR3 DNA follows: TGCGCCAGCAGCCAAGAGGCGACTAGCGAGTACAATGAGCAGTTCTTC.

This clone was found a few times. This chain connects TRBV27 to TRBJ2-1; the D gene is possibly TRBD2 (5 bases). Trimming took 2 bases from V and 7 from J, leaving 12 bases between them. This CDR3 spans 14 amino acids. Germline V lookup: CDR1 MNHEY, CDR2 SMNVEV (reference sequence). DNA for the CDR3: TGTGCCAGCAGTTTAGGCGCTAGCCCAAATGAGCAGTTCTTC. Amino acids: CASSLGASPNEQFF.

In its sample, this clone was seen a few times. The rearrangement uses TRBV7-2 and TRBJ2-7; 8 bases are shared with TRBD1. The V gene end was trimmed by 4 bases and the J gene end by 5 bases; junction bases not matched to a gene: 10. CDR1 and CDR2 (germline): SGHTA, FQGNSA. This CDR3 is 15 amino acids long. The CDR3 bases are TGTGCCAGCAGCTCCAGTGACAGGGGTGACCACGAGCAGTACTTC. Residues: CASSSSDRGDHEQYF. Complete variable domain (other parts from reference TRBV7-2 and TRBJ2-7): GAGVSQSPSNKVTEKGKDVELRCDPISGHTALYWYRQSLGQGLEFLIYFQGNSAPDKSGLPSDRFSAERTGGSVSTLTIQRTQQEDSAVYLCASSSSDRGDHEQYFGPGTRLTVT.

This clone was detected once. The chain has TRBV27 and TRBJ2-7; TRBD1 agrees at 10 bases. The germline V gene encodes CDR1 MNHEY and CDR2 SMNVEV (reference sequence). The V gene end was trimmed by 5 bases and the J gene end by 4 bases; junction bases not matched to a gene: 5. CDR3 length: 14 residues. CDR3 region: CASSPGTGDYEQYF. CDR3 nucleotides: TGTGCCAGCAGTCCCGGGACAGGGGATTACGAGCAGTACTTC.

This sequence joins TRBV4-1 and TRBJ2-3; 11 bases are shared with TRBD2. Germline V lookup: CDR1 MGHRA, CDR2 YSYEKL. The CDR3 loop spans 16 amino acids. The ends lost 2 bases at V and 7 bases at J; junction bases unmatched: 8. CDR3 sequence (DNA): TGCGCCAGCAGCCAACGGTTGGCTAGCGGGAGGCATACGCAGTATTTT. Its protein is CASSQRLASGRHTQYF.

This chain links TRBV6-1 with TRBJ2-7, with a weak D call TRBD1 (5 bases). The V and J ends lost 5 bases and 5 bases respectively, with 16 bases between them. CDR1 is MNHNS and CDR2 is SASEGT in the germline V gene. CDR3 length: 14 residues. The CDR3 coding sequence is TGTGCCAGCAGTCCCTACTACAGGAGCCACGAGCAGTACTTC. This codes for CASSPYYRSHEQYF.

This clone is a singleton in its sample. J is TRBJ1-2 and V is TRBV27; 7 positions agree with TRBD1. Germline values: CDR1 MNHEY, CDR2 SMNVEV (reference sequence). The CDR3 loop spans 11 amino acids. Trimming took 6 bases from V and 7 from J; bases not matched to a gene: 2. The CDR3 nucleotides are TGTGCCAGCAGCCAGGGGGGTGGCTACACCTTC. Protein product: CASSQGGGYTF.

The chain combines TRBV11-3 with TRBJ2-1; 11 positions match TRBD2. The CDR3 contains 16 residues. CDR1 and CDR2 (germline): SGHNT, YENEEA. V dropped 5 bases and J dropped 4; count of bases not matched to a gene: 7. The CDR3 DNA is TGTGCCAGCAGCCCTAGTTTAGCGGGAGGGTACAATGAGCAGTTCTTC. Residues: CASSPSLAGGYNEQFF.